This TCR beta chain was sequenced in a study of T cells in Graves' hyperthyroidism and ophthalmopathy. Study results and caveats: Classification by a 13 V-J model distinguished ophthalmopathy from stable hyperthyroidism.

PBMCs were obtained from roughly 10 ml fresh peripheral blood. This clonotype was seen many times. No antigen is known for it. RNA transcripts were the template for amplifying TCR beta CDR3 regions. The study used the HTBI primer set for a first-round RT-PCR of the TCR CDR3. One entry per CDR3 protein results from TCRdb running MiXCR on the multiplex PCR reads. The sample has roughly 600,000 distinct CDR3 sequences, roughly 15% seen once; the top ten hold about 12%. The CDR3 loop spans 14 amino acids. From germline, CDR1 is DFQATT and CDR2 SNEGSKA (reference sequence). V was clipped by 3 bases and J by 2 bases, with 11 bases between them.

The TCR comes from a woman between 45 and 60 years old with Graves' ophthalmopathy. The sample taken for sequencing was blood. The rearrangement uses TRBV20-1 and TRBJ1-3; tentative D call: TRBD1 (5 bases). The DNA for the CDR3 is TGCAGTGCTAGTACAGGACGTGCTGGAAACACCATATATTTT. Translating gives CSASTGRAGNTIYF.